The rows below give T cell receptor beta chains drawn from one sample of a study of shared clonotypes between healthy human individuals. Method: immunoSEQ multiplex PCR; TCRdb's copy keeps in-frame clones and lacks some. The data contain about 100,000 clones, 68% of them singletons. Source material: memory CD8+ T cells sorted from blood. These TCRs come from a man aged 30 to 45 in good health. Each CDR3 is given with its conserved first and last residue. A D gene is named only where the DNA matches it firmly. Not all rows give a size; the values are once, few, many and, for expanded clones, a class.

j_call d_call v_call clone_size cdr3_nt cdr3_aa
TRBJ2-1 - TRBV29-1 - TGCAGCGTCGTCCGGCACAACCTGGAAGGTGAGCAGTTCTTC CSVVRHNLEGEQFF
TRBJ2-1 TRBD1 TRBV5-1 - TGCGCCAGCAGCCCTGGGACAGGGTGGGGCAATGAGCAGTTCTTC CASSPGTGWGNEQFF
TRBJ1-1 - TRBV5-6 - TGTGCCAGCAGCTTGGTTTTCACTGAAGCTTTCTTT CASSLVFTEAFF
TRBJ2-1 - TRBV27 - TGTGCCGGAACAGGGTTTGAGCAGTTCTTC CAGTGFEQFF
TRBJ2-5 TRBD2 TRBV7-2 - TGTGCCAGCAGCTTAGGGCCTAGCGGGGGTGGACTTGCGACCCAGTACTTC CASSLGPSGGGLATQYF
TRBJ1-1 TRBD1 TRBV7-3 - TGTGCCAGCACCCAAGGGACAGGGAACACTGAAGCTTTCTTT CASTQGTGNTEAFF
TRBJ1-2 - TRBV2 many TGTGCCAGCAGTACCGCTATTTTGACAGAGCTCTCTAACTATGGCTACACCTTC CASSTAILTELSNYGYTF
TRBJ2-7 - TRBV7-9 few TGTGCCAGCAGCTCTCGGGGCTCCTACGAGCAGTACTTC CASSSRGSYEQYF
TRBJ2-2 TRBD2 TRBV6-4 - TGTGCCAGCCGCGCGGGAGTGAACACCGGGGAGCTGTTTTTT CASRAGVNTGELFF
TRBJ1-2 - TRBV29-1 - TGCAGCGTTGGTCGGGACGGGAATAACTATGGCTACACCTTC CSVGRDGNNYGYTF